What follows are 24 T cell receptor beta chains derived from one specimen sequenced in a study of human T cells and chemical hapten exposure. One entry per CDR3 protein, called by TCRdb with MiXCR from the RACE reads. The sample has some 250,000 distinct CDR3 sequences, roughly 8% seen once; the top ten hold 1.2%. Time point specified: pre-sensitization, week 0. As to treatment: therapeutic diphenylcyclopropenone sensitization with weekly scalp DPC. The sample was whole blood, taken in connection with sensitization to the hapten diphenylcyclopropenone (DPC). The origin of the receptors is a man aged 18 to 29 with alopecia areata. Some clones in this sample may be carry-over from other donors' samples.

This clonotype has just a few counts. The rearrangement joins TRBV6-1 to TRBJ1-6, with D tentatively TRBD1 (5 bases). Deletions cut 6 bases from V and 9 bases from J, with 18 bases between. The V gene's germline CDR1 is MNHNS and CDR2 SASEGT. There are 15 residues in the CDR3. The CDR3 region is CASRQRGAIISPLHF. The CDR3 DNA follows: TGTGCCAGCAGGCAACGAGGGGCCATAATTTCACCCCTCCACTTT.

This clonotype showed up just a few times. CDR3 amino acids: CAISERGSENEKLFF. For the CDR3, the DNA is TGTGCCATCAGTGAGAGGGGCAGTGAGAATGAAAAACTGTTTTTT. V and J are TRBV10-3 and TRBJ1-4, with D perhaps TRBD1 (5 bases). Trimming removed 2 bases at V and 5 bases at J, with 12 bases between. Germline CDR1 is ENHRY and CDR2 is SYGVKD. The CDR3 covers 15 residues.

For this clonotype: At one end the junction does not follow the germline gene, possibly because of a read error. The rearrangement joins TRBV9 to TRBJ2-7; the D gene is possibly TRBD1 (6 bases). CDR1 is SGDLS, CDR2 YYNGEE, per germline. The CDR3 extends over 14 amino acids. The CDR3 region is CASSVRDGQYEKYF. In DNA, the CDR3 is TGTGCCAGCAGCGTCCGGGACGGACAGTACGAGAAGTACTTC. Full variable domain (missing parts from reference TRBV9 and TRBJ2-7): DSGVTQTPKHLITATGQRVTLRCSPRSGDLSVYWYQQSLDQGLQFLIQYYNGEERAKGNILERFSAQQFPDLHSELNLSSLELGDSALYFCASSVRDGQYEKYFGPGTRLTVT.

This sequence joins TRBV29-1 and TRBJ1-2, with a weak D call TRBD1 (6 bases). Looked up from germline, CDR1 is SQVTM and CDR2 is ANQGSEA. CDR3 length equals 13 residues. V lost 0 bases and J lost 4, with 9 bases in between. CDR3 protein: CSVEDMTGYGYTF. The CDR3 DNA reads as TGCAGCGTTGAAGATATGACAGGCTATGGCTACACCTTC. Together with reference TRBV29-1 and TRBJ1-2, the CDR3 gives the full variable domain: SAVISQKPSRDICQRGTSLTIQCQVDSQVTMMFWYRQQPGQSLTLIATANQGSEATYESGFVIDKFPISRPNLTFSTLTVSNMSPEDSSIYLCSVEDMTGYGYTFGSGTRLTVV.

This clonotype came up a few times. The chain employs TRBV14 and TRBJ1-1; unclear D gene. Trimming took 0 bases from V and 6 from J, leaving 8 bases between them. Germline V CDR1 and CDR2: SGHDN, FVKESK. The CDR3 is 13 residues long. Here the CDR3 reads CASSQEMLPEAFF. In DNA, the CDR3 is TGTGCCAGCAGCCAAGAAATGCTCCCTGAAGCTTTCTTT.

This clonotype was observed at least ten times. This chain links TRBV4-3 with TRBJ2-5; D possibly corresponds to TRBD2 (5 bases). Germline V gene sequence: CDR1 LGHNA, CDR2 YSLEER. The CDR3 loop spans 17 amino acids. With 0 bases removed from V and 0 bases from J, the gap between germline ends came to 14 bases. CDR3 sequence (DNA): TGCGCCAGCAGCCAAGATGTTTTGGGGAGTTACCAAGAGACCCAGTACTTC. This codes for CASSQDVLGSYQETQYF.

The CDR3 nucleotides read TGTGCCAGCACTCGGGACAGGAGAGCCGGGGAGCTGTTTTTT. This sequence encodes CASTRDRRAGELFF. The chain uses TRBV2 and TRBJ2-2, with TRBD1 matching over 8 bases. The CDR3 extends over 14 amino acids. Germline values: CDR1 SNHLY, CDR2 FYNNEI. V was pared by 7 bases and J by 6 bases, with 7 bases of the junction left unmatched.

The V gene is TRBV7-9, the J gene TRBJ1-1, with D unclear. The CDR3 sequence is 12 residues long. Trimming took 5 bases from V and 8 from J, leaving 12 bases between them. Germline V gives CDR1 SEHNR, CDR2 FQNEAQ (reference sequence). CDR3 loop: CASSRQVGEAFF. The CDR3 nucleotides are TGTGCCAGCAGCCGTCAAGTAGGAGAAGCTTTCTTT.

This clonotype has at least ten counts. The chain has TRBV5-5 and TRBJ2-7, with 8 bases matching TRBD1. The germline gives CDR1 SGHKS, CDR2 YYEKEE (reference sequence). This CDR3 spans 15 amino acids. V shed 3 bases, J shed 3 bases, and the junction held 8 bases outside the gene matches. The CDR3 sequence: CASSSPDRDHYEQYF. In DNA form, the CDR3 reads TGTGCCAGCAGCTCCCCGGACAGGGACCACTACGAGCAGTACTTC.

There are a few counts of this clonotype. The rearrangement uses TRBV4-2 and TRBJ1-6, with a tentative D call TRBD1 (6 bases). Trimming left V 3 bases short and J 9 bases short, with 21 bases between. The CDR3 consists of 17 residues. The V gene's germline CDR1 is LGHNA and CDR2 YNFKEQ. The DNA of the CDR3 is TGTGCCAGCAGCCATTTAACGAAAGGAAAGACAGGTTCACCCCTCCACTTT. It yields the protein CASSHLTKGKTGSPLHF.

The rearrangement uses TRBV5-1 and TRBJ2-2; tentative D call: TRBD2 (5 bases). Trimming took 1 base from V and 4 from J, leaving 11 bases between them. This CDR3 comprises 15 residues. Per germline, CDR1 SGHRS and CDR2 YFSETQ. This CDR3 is CASSLSDYLTGELFF. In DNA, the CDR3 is TGCGCCAGCAGCTTGTCTGACTACCTCACCGGGGAGCTGTTTTTT. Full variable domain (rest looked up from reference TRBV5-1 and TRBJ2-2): KAGVTQTPRYLIKTRGQQVTLSCSPISGHRSVSWYQQTPGQGLQFLFEYFSETQRNKGNFPGRFSGRQFSNSRSEMNVSTLELGDSALYLCASSLSDYLTGELFFGEGSRLTVL.

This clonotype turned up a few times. CDR3 sequence (DNA): TGTGCCATCAGTGAGTCGACGGGACAGGGGGTCAATGAGCAGTTCTTC. This translates into CAISESTGQGVNEQFF. The J gene is TRBJ2-1, the V gene TRBV10-3, with 11 bases fitting TRBD1. CDR1 ENHRY and CDR2 SYGVKD come from the germline V gene. V dropped 0 bases and J dropped 6; count of bases not matched to a gene: 4. The CDR3 has 16 residues.

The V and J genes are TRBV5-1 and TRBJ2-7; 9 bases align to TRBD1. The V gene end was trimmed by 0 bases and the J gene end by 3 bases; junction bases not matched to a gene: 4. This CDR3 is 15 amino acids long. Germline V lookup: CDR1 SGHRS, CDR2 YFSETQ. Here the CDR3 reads CASSLGDRVGYEQYF. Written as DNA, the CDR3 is TGCGCCAGCAGCTTGGGGGACAGGGTAGGCTACGAGCAGTACTTC.

The CDR3 nucleotides are TGTGCCAGCAGCGCAGTAGCGGGGGCCTACGAGCAGTACGTC. Protein product: CASSAVAGAYEQYV. V usage is TRBV5-5 and J usage is TRBJ2-7, with 9 bases identical to TRBD2. The CDR3 consists of 14 residues. Germline V gives CDR1 SGHKS, CDR2 YYEKEE (reference sequence). Trimming at V came to 4 bases and at J to 2 bases, leaving 4 bases not matched to a gene.

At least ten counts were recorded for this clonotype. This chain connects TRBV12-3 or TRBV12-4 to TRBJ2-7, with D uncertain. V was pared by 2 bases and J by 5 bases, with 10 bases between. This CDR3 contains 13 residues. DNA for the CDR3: TGTGCCAGCAGTTTAAACCGGTGGAACGAGCAGTACTTC. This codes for CASSLNRWNEQYF.

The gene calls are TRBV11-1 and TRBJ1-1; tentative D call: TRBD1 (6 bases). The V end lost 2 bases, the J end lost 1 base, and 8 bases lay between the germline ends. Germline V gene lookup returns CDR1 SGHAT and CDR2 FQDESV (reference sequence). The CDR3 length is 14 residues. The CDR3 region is CASSLRQANTEAFF. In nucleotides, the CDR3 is TGTGCCAGCAGCTTACGACAGGCGAACACTGAAGCTTTCTTT.

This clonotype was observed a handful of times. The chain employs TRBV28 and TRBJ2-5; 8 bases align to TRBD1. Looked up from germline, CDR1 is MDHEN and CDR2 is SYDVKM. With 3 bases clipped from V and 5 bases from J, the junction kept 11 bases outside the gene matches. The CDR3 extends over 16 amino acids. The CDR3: CASSFPSSGGQETQYF. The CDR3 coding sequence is TGTGCCAGCAGTTTCCCTAGCTCAGGGGGCCAGGAGACCCAGTACTTC.

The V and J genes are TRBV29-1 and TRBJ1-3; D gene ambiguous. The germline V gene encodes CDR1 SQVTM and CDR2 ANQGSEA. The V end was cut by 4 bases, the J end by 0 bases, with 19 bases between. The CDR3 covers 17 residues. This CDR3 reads CSVATQSSVFSGNTIYF. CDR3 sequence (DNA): TGCAGCGTTGCAACACAAAGTTCCGTTTTCTCTGGAAACACCATATATTTT.

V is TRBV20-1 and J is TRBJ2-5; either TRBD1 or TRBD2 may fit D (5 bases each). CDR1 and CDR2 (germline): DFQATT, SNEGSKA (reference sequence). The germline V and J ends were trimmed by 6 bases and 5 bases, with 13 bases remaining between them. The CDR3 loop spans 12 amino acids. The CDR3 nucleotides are TGCAGTGCGTCGGGGCAATGGGAGACCCAGTACTTC. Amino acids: CSASGQWETQYF.

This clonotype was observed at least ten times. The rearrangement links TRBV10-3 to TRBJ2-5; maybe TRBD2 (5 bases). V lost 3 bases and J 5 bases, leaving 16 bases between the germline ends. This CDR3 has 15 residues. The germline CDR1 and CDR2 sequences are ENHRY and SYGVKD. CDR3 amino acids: CAISDVTTRRETQYF. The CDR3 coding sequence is TGTGCCATCAGTGACGTCACCACAAGGAGGGAGACCCAGTACTTC.

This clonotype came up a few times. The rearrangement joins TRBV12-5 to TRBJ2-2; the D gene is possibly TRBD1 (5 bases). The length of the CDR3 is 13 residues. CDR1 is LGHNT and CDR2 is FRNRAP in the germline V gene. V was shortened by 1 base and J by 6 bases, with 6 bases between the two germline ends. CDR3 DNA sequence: TGTGCTAGTGGTTTGGAGGGGCCCGGGGAGCTGTTTTTT. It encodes CASGLEGPGELFF.

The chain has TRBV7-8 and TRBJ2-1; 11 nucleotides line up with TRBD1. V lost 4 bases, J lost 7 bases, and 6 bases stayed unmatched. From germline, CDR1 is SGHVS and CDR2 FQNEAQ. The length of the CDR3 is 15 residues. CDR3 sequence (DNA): TGTGCCAGCAGCTCCCGGGACAGGGGGGAGAATGAGCAGTTCTTC. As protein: CASSSRDRGENEQFF. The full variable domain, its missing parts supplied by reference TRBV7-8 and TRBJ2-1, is GAGVSQSPRYKVAKRGQDVALRCDPISGHVSLFWYQQALGQGPEFLTYFQNEAQLDKSGLPSDRFFAERPEGSVSTLKIQRTQQEDSAVYLCASSSRDRGENEQFFGPGTRLTVL.

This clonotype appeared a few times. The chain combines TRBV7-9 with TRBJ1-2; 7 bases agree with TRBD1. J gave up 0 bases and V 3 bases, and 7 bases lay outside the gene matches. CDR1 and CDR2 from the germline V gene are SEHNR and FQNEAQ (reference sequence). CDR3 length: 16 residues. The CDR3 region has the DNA TGTGCCAGCAGCTTTGGTCGGGACAGCCCTAACTATGGCTACACCTTC. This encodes CASSFGRDSPNYGYTF. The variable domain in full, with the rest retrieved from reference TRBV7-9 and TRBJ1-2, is DTGVSQNPRHKITKRGQNVTFRCDPISEHNRLYWYRQTLGQGPEFLTYFQNEAQLEKSRLLSDRFSAERPKGSFSTLEIQRTEQGDSAMYLCASSFGRDSPNYGYTFGSGTRLTVV.

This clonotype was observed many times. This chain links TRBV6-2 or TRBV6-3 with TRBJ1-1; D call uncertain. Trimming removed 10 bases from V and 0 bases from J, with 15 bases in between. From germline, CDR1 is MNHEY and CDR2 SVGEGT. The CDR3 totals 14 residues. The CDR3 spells CAIQRASLNTEAFF. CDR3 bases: TGTGCCATACAAAGGGCCAGCCTGAACACTGAAGCTTTCTTT.